This TCR beta chain came from a study of cytomegalovirus exposure and HLA in healthy donors. Study context: As an earlier analysis found, 150 million to 200 million T cells yielded fewer than 130 million unique TCR beta sequences.

The primer mix had 60 Vbeta and 13 Jbeta primers. In the original analysis: Later, an analysis found roughly 80 million unique TCR beta chains, and 9.5 million to 12 million of these were shared. Profiled with immunoSEQ multiplex PCR; TCRdb holds only in-frame clones, not every one. V and J calls and clone size are given by that table; D and trimming were obtained from the DNA. The data hold around 130,000 clones, with about four fifths observed a single time. The trim removed 4 bases at V and 4 bases at J, leaving 2 bases unmatched. Germline CDR1 and CDR2: KGHSH and LQKENI. This CDR3 region has 15 residues. To note about this clone: The same CDR3 also results from other DNA sequences found in this sample.

The chain couples TRBV18 to TRBJ2-5; 14 bases match TRBD2. This clonotype originated in a male donor in good health and CMV-seropositive. Sequencing used PBMCs. Written as DNA, the CDR3 is TGTGCCAGCTCACTCGGGACTAGCGGGAGAGAGACCCAGTACTTC. It codes for CASSLGTSGRETQYF.